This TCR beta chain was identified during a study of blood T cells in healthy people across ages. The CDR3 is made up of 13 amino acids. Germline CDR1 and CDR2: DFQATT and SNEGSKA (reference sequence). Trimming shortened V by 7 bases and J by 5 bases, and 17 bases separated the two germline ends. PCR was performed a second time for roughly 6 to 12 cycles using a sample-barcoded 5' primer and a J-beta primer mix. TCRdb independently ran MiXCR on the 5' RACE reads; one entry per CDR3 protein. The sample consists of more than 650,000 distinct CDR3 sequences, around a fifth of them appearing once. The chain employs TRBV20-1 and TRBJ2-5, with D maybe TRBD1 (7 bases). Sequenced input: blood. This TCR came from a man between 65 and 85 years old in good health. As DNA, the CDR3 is TGCAGTGTCGGACTGACAGGGAGGGAGACCCAGTACTTC. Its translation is CSVGLTGRETQYF.